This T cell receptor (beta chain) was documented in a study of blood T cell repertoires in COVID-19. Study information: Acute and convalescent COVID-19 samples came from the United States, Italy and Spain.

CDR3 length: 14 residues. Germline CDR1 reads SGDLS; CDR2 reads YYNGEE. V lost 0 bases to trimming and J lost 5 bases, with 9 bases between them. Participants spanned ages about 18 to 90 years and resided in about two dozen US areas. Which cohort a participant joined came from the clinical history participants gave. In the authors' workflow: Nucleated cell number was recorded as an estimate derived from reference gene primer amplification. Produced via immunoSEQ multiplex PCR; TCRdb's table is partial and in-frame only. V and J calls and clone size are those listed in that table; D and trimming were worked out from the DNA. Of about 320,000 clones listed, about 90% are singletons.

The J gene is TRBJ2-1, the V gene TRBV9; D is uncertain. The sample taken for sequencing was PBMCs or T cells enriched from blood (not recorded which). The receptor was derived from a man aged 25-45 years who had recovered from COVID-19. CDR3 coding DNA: TGTGCCAGCAGCGTAGGCGATAGCCACAATGAGCAGTTCTTC. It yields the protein CASSVGDSHNEQFF. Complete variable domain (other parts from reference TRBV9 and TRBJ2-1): DSGVTQTPKHLITATGQRVTLRCSPRSGDLSVYWYQQSLDQGLQFLIQYYNGEERAKGNILERFSAQQFPDLHSELNLSSLELGDSALYFCASSVGDSHNEQFFGPGTRLTVL.